The rows below give T cell receptor beta chains drawn from one sample of a study of shared clonotypes between healthy human individuals. Sequenced by immunoSEQ multiplex PCR; TCRdb stores in-frame clones only, minus some. Of about 1.1 million clones in the sample, about 80% were seen once. What was sequenced was memory CD4+ T cells from PBMCs. These receptors were collected from a man between 18 and 29 years old in good health. Some clones in this sample may be carry-over from other donors' samples. CDR3s include the opening cysteine and the closing phenylalanine or tryptophan.

j_call | v_call | cdr3_aa
TRBJ2-1 | TRBV7-2 | CASSFMVEEQFF
TRBJ1-1 | TRBV6-5 | CASSWSGTEAFF
TRBJ2-2 | TRBV7-9 | CASSLQIHTGELFF
TRBJ2-7 | TRBV4-1 | CASSRQQGDGSYEQYF
TRBJ2-7 | TRBV28 | CASSSPDSGGYEQYF
TRBJ2-1 | TRBV6-6 | CASSYIYLGEQFF
TRBJ1-2 | TRBV4-2 | CASTQAGNYGYTF
TRBJ2-7 | TRBV4-3 | CASSQGASGRYEQYF
TRBJ2-1 | TRBV20-1 | CSAQGRGLQFF
TRBJ2-1 | TRBV7-7 | CASSPVLGEQFF
TRBJ2-2 | TRBV5-1 | CASSLRDAGSGELFF
TRBJ2-1 | TRBV5-6 | CASSLGDLTNYNEQFF
TRBJ2-3 | TRBV27 | CASSLYRTGTSSTDTQYF
TRBJ2-2 | TRBV10-3 | CATRTSGNTGELFF
TRBJ1-1 | TRBV28 | CASSPTTNRGQEAFF
TRBJ1-5 | TRBV19 | CASSIFVGGAQPQHF
TRBJ2-1 | TRBV30 | CAWSRTGGNEQFF
TRBJ2-5 | TRBV6-1 | CASTYQSTRAQYF
TRBJ2-1 | TRBV6-5 | CASTTSYNEQFF
TRBJ2-7 | TRBV2 | CASSEGIAGAYEQYF
TRBJ1-4 | TRBV6-1 | CASSEDRVNEKLFF
TRBJ2-5 | TRBV25-1 | CASRTGTGETQYF
TRBJ1-2 | TRBV28 | CASRNGGTAYGYTF
TRBJ2-7 | TRBV18 | CASSPREVTYEQYF
TRBJ2-2 | TRBV29-1 | CSVRGSLGAGGELFF
TRBJ2-1 | TRBV4-3 | CASSHRTSGGYNEQFF
TRBJ2-1 | TRBV5-1 | CASSLGTDYNEQFF
TRBJ2-7 | TRBV10-3 | CAISESTRSQQYF
TRBJ2-3 | TRBV6-1 | CASSPRTGGTDTQYF
TRBJ2-1 | TRBV7-6 | CASTGTRHNYNEQFF
TRBJ2-3 | TRBV4-2 | CASSQDLGRRDTQYF
TRBJ1-2 | TRBV7-9 | CASSFEGLVGYTF
TRBJ2-1 | TRBV4-1 | CASSPGQGASYNEQFF
TRBJ2-7 | TRBV28 | CASSLGGASGIEQYF